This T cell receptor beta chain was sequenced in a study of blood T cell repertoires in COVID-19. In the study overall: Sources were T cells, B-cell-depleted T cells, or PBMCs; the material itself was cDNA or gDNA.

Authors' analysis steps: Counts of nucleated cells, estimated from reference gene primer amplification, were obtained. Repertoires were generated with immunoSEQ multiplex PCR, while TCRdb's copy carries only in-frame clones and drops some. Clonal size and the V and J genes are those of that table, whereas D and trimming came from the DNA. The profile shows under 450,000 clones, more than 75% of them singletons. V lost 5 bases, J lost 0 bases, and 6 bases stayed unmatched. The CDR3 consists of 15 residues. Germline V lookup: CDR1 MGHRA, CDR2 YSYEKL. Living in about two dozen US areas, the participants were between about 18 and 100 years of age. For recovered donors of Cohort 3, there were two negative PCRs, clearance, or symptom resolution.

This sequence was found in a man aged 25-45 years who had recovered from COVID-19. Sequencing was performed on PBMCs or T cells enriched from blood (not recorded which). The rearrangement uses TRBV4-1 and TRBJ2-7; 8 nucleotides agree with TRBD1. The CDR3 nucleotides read TGCGCCAGCAGCTCCCGGGGACAGGACTCCTACGAGCAGTACTTC. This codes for CASSSRGQDSYEQYF.